Listed below are T cell receptor beta chains from one sample, sequenced in a study of Ad26.COV2.S vaccination and SARS-CoV-2 variants. Sequenced by immunoSEQ multiplex PCR; TCRdb stores in-frame clones only, minus some. In the table there are roughly 300,000 clones, around 90% of which are singletons. The specimen comprised peripheral blood, sampled in a trial of Ad26.COV2.S vaccine versus placebo. The receptors derive from a person between 18 and 59 years old who received the Ad26.COV2.S COVID-19 vaccine or a placebo. Both conserved end residues are trimmed from each CDR3. D genes are given only for firm matches. Clone size is shown for a subset of rows, as once, few, many or a class of expanded clone.

clone size: -
D gene: -
V gene: TRBV4-3
CDR3 protein: ASSQIGRREETQY

clone size: -
D gene: TRBD1
V gene: TRBV13
CDR3 protein: ASSFQGVGTGELF

clone size: -
D gene: TRBD1
V gene: TRBV9
CDR3 protein: ASSVAAGGVYEKLF

clone size: -
D gene: TRBD1
V gene: TRBV5-1
CDR3 protein: ASSTIGQGFTEAF

clone size: -
D gene: -
V gene: TRBV18
CDR3 protein: ASSLHRAAGDMNTEAF

clone size: -
D gene: -
V gene: TRBV19
CDR3 protein: ASSIWGSGNTIY

clone size: once
D gene: -
V gene: TRBV6-5
CDR3 protein: ASSQGLYGYT

clone size: -
D gene: -
V gene: TRBV29-1
CDR3 protein: SVTRGTGELF

clone size: -
D gene: -
V gene: TRBV2
CDR3 protein: ASSGNKNTEAF

clone size: -
D gene: -
V gene: TRBV6-5
CDR3 protein: ASTLDRNTEAF

clone size: -
D gene: TRBD1
V gene: TRBV5-4
CDR3 protein: ASSSRQGSNNSPLH

clone size: -
D gene: -
V gene: TRBV7-2
CDR3 protein: ASSSQTNLRTDTQY

clone size: once
D gene: -
V gene: TRBV6-5
CDR3 protein: ASSYQAEDTQY

clone size: -
D gene: -
V gene: TRBV5-1
CDR3 protein: ASSRTGGPGNTIY

clone size: -
D gene: TRBD2
V gene: TRBV5-4
CDR3 protein: ASSSGTSGGNEQF

clone size: once
D gene: -
V gene: TRBV28
CDR3 protein: ASSQAQGPPQH

clone size: -
D gene: TRBD1
V gene: TRBV28
CDR3 protein: ASRPPGQGDGNTIY

clone size: -
D gene: TRBD1
V gene: TRBV6-6
CDR3 protein: ASSRTGTGASSTDTQY

clone size: once
D gene: -
V gene: TRBV6-6
CDR3 protein: ASSYSDHGYT

clone size: -
D gene: -
V gene: TRBV6-6
CDR3 protein: ASKQLSSYEQY

clone size: -
D gene: -
V gene: TRBV9
CDR3 protein: ASSVETGGELF

clone size: -
D gene: -
V gene: TRBV7-9
CDR3 protein: ASSPGAEAF

clone size: -
D gene: -
V gene: TRBV30
CDR3 protein: AWSVFSGGALTNSPLH

clone size: -
D gene: -
V gene: TRBV3-1/TRBV3-2
CDR3 protein: ASSQALTAAYEQY

clone size: once
D gene: -
V gene: TRBV19
CDR3 protein: ASSISGGSNQPQH

clone size: -
D gene: TRBD1
V gene: TRBV4-3
CDR3 protein: ASSPDRVLHEKLF

clone size: -
D gene: -
V gene: TRBV3-1/TRBV3-2
CDR3 protein: ASSQDLGADGYT

clone size: -
D gene: -
V gene: TRBV7-3
CDR3 protein: ASSSSSSGNTIY

clone size: few
D gene: -
V gene: TRBV6-6
CDR3 protein: ASEPGTDTQY

clone size: -
D gene: -
V gene: TRBV10-3
CDR3 protein: AASEADTQY

clone size: -
D gene: -
V gene: TRBV5-8
CDR3 protein: ASSAATDPQGTQY

clone size: -
D gene: -
V gene: TRBV7-9
CDR3 protein: ASSLFEQF

clone size: once
D gene: -
V gene: TRBV7-9
CDR3 protein: ASSEGLGIDGYT

clone size: -
D gene: -
V gene: TRBV19
CDR3 protein: ASSDLYAGELF

clone size: -
D gene: TRBD2
V gene: TRBV5-4
CDR3 protein: ASSLAARGGKNEQF

clone size: -
D gene: -
V gene: TRBV7-3
CDR3 protein: ASSLAGQDEQF

clone size: -
D gene: -
V gene: TRBV2
CDR3 protein: ASRGTGINSNQPQH

clone size: -
D gene: TRBD2
V gene: TRBV18
CDR3 protein: ASSPPSRTRDTQY

clone size: -
D gene: TRBD1
V gene: TRBV5-1
CDR3 protein: ASSADRVGYGYT

clone size: -
D gene: -
V gene: TRBV6-5
CDR3 protein: ASSPTTGNTEAF

clone size: -
D gene: -
V gene: TRBV30
CDR3 protein: AWSVSRASTYPSNTGELF

clone size: -
D gene: TRBD1
V gene: TRBV6-2/TRBV6-3
CDR3 protein: ASSRGQGAGQPQH

clone size: once
D gene: -
V gene: TRBV27
CDR3 protein: ASSHGGPSYEQY

clone size: -
D gene: TRBD1
V gene: TRBV5-6
CDR3 protein: ASSSQDRGETQY

clone size: -
D gene: TRBD1
V gene: TRBV7-6
CDR3 protein: ASSQGGQNNQPQH

clone size: -
D gene: -
V gene: TRBV28
CDR3 protein: ASSPHEGRRGRTDTQY